One and the same sample provided the 24 T cell receptor beta chains below, sequenced in a study of T cell repertoires in cytomegalovirus infection. No antigens are known for them. TCRdb re-derived calls from the reads in MiXCR, one entry per CDR3 protein. The repertoire consists of some 70,000 distinct CDR3 sequences, with around 21% occurring once and the leading ten covering 65% to 85%. The sample comprised PBMCs, sequenced either directly or after in vitro stimulation (not recorded which). The receptors were sampled from a human donor in good health (CMV status not recorded). Some clones in this sample may be carry-over from other donors' samples.

Only a few counts were recorded for this clonotype. V usage is TRBV2 and J usage is TRBJ2-3; D not resolved. The V gene lost 4 bases and the J gene lost 4 bases, with 6 bases spanning the gap. Germline CDR1 reads SNHLY; CDR2 reads FYNNEI. CDR3 length: 12 residues. As DNA, the CDR3 is TGTGCCAGCAGTGTACTATCAGATACGCAGTATTTT. It encodes CASSVLSDTQYF.

This sequence joins TRBV5-6 and TRBJ2-3, with 7 bases aligning to TRBD2. This CDR3 spans 12 amino acids. The germline V gene has CDR1 SGHDT and CDR2 YYEEEE. With V trimmed by 4 bases and J by 10 bases, 6 bases remained unmatched. CDR3 DNA: TGTGCCAGCAGCGAACCTAGCGGCCCGCAGTATTTT. Translated, it gives CASSEPSGPQYF.

This clonotype occurred a few times. The chain employs TRBV6-5 and TRBJ2-6; D is unclear. V was shortened by 2 bases and J by 1 base, with 3 bases between the two germline ends. Germline CDR1 is MNHEY and CDR2 is SVGAGI. This CDR3 region has 14 residues. The CDR3 DNA reads as TGTGCCAGCAGTTACGTGTCTGGGGCCAACGTCCTGACTTTC. This sequence encodes CASSYVSGANVLTF.

This clonotype was observed a handful of times. The DNA of the CDR3 is TGTGCCAGCAGCCTAGGGACTAGCGGGAATCCAGAGACCCAGTACTTC. Its translation: CASSLGTSGNPETQYF. V is TRBV7-2 and J is TRBJ2-5; 13 bases match TRBD2. Germline V gene sequence: CDR1 SGHTA, CDR2 FQGNSA. V gave up 5 bases and J gave up 4 bases; unmatched junction bases: 7. This CDR3 region has 16 residues.

This clonotype was picked up many times. The chain links TRBV7-6 to TRBJ2-5; TRBD1 is a possible D gene (5 bases). In germline, CDR1 is SGHVS, CDR2 FNYEAQ. V was pared by 1 base and J by 5 bases, with 11 bases between. The CDR3 is 14 residues long. The CDR3 DNA sequence: TGTGCCAGCAGCTTAGGCAGGGTGATCGAGACCCAGTACTTC. This codes for CASSLGRVIETQYF.

This chain connects TRBV5-4 to TRBJ1-2, with D unresolved. Trimming removed 0 bases at V and 8 bases at J, with 11 bases between. The CDR3 is made up of 13 amino acids. From germline, CDR1 is SGHNT and CDR2 YYREEE (reference sequence). The CDR3 coding sequence is TGTGCCAGCAGCTTGGTTGGAGAAGGAGGCTACACCTTC. It is translated as CASSLVGEGGYTF.

V gene TRBV6-2 or TRBV6-3 combines with J gene TRBJ2-3, with 8 bases fitting TRBD2. This CDR3 has 16 residues. V gave up 8 bases and J gave up 2 bases; unmatched junction bases: 12. CDR1 is MNHEY and CDR2 is SVGEGT in the germline V gene. Written as DNA, the CDR3 is TGTGCCAGCGGCCTGCTGGTAGCGGGGATCACAGATACGCAGTATTTT. Translating it yields CASGLLVAGITDTQYF.

This clonotype was recorded many times. J is TRBJ2-5 and V is TRBV7-2; no definite D call. The ends were cut back, 5 bases at V and 5 bases at J, with 12 bases in the middle. The CDR3 length is 13 residues. Germline CDR1 reads SGHTA; CDR2 reads FQGNSA. The CDR3 DNA follows: TGTGCCAGCAGCGATGCCCCAGGCGAGACCCAGTACTTC. Residues: CASSDAPGETQYF.

This clonotype has just a few counts. The chain has TRBV7-8 and TRBJ1-5; perhaps TRBD1 as D (5 bases). The CDR3 consists of 15 residues. Germline-derived CDR1 and CDR2 are SGHVS and FQNEAQ. V gave up 5 bases and J gave up 2 bases, with 13 bases separating them. CDR3 nucleotides: TGTGCCAGCAGCCCCCCCGTGGGGGGCAATCAGCCCCAGCATTTT. Translated: CASSPPVGGNQPQHF.

This rearrangement joins TRBV7-2 to TRBJ2-1; weak D call: TRBD2 (8 bases). The CDR3 length is 16 residues. Trimming cost V 6 bases and J 9 bases, with 24 bases left between them. Germline V gene sequence: CDR1 SGHTA, CDR2 FQGNSA. The DNA of the CDR3 is TGTGCCAGCAGTCGGCAGGGGGTAGCGGGAAGTATTGAGCAGTTCTTC. It is translated as CASSRQGVAGSIEQFF. Full variable domain (outside the CDR3, taken from reference TRBV7-2 and TRBJ2-1): GAGVSQSPSNKVTEKGKDVELRCDPISGHTALYWYRQSLGQGLEFLIYFQGNSAPDKSGLPSDRFSAERTGGSVSTLTIQRTQQEDSAVYLCASSRQGVAGSIEQFFGPGTRLTVL.

The rearrangement links TRBV7-4 to TRBJ2-7, with D possibly matching TRBD2 (6 bases). The CDR3 has 14 amino acids. Germline V gene lookup returns CDR1 SGHVT and CDR2 SQSDAQ. The V and J ends lost 6 bases and 6 bases respectively, with 18 bases between them. The CDR3 DNA sequence: TGTGCCAGCAGGTCTAGCGTCTCCGGGGGCGAGCAGTACTTC. Protein sequence: CASRSSVSGGEQYF.

This clonotype was seen more than once but under ten times. The V call is TRBV14, the J call TRBJ1-2, with D hard to call. The V gene's germline CDR1 is SGHDN and CDR2 FVKESK. This CDR3 contains 16 residues. V lost 0 bases, J lost 8 bases, and 19 bases lay in between. The CDR3 DNA reads as TGTGCCAGCAGCCAAGATCTTCTGGGATTGACCGGGGGCTACACCTTC. It encodes CASSQDLLGLTGGYTF.

V and J are TRBV4-1 and TRBJ1-2, with D tentatively TRBD1 (5 bases). The germline V gene encodes CDR1 MGHRA and CDR2 YSYEKL. V was pared by 5 bases and J by 0 bases, with 13 bases between. The CDR3 is 15 amino acids. The CDR3 region is CASSEIDRTNYGYTF. DNA for the CDR3: TGCGCCAGCAGCGAGATTGACAGAACTAACTATGGCTACACCTTC.

The chain joins TRBV12-3 or TRBV12-4 to TRBJ2-1; 10 bases match TRBD2. CDR3 size: 15 residues. V shed 1 base, J shed 6 bases, and the junction held 3 bases outside the gene matches. The CDR3 bases are TGTGCCAGCAGTTTAGTAGCGGGAGGCTTCAATGAGCAGTTCTTC. Amino acids: CASSLVAGGFNEQFF.

Comments on this clonotype: One junction end does not reproduce the germline sequence, and a read error may be involved. This chain uses TRBV7-6 with TRBJ1-2; maybe TRBD1 (6 bases). This CDR3 has 14 amino acids. CDR1 is SGHVS and CDR2 is FNYEAQ in the germline V gene. CDR3 protein: CASSLTGWDYVYTF. DNA for the CDR3: TGTGCCAGCAGCTTAACAGGGTGGGACTATGTCTACACCTTC.

The chain couples TRBV7-9 to TRBJ1-2; 8 nucleotides line up with TRBD1. CDR1 SEHNR and CDR2 FQNEAQ come from the germline V gene (reference sequence). The CDR3 consists of 14 residues. After removal of 5 bases from V and 6 bases from J, the junction contained 8 bases not matched to a gene. The DNA of the CDR3 is TGTGCCAGCAGCAAAACCAGGGGGCGTGATGGCTACACCTTC. Translation gives CASSKTRGRDGYTF.

This clonotype was detected only a few times. The gene calls are TRBV7-2 and TRBJ2-7; no clear D. The CDR3 is 13 amino acids. Germline CDR1 reads SGHTA; CDR2 reads FQGNSA. Trimming cost V 3 bases and J 3 bases, with 9 bases left between them. The CDR3 sequence is CASSFDTNYEQYV. DNA of the CDR3: TGTGCCAGCAGCTTCGACACTAACTACGAGCAGTACGTC.

V and J are TRBV27 and TRBJ1-5; D perhaps matches TRBD1 (5 bases). The CDR3 spans 14 residues. Germline lookup yields CDR1 MNHEY and CDR2 SMNVEV (reference sequence). V was clipped by 5 bases and J by 5 bases, with 13 bases between them. CDR3 sequence (DNA): TGTGCCAGCAGTCGGGGTCGGGGACATCAGCCCCAGCATTTT. Amino acid sequence: CASSRGRGHQPQHF.

This clonotype was counted at least ten times. The rearrangement uses TRBV7-2 and TRBJ2-1; D remains ambiguous. The CDR3 has 15 residues. The V gene lost 1 base and the J gene lost 0 bases, with 7 bases spanning the gap. The germline CDR1 and CDR2 sequences are SGHTA and FQGNSA. The CDR3 loop is CASSLGWSSYNEQFF. The CDR3, as DNA: TGTGCCAGCAGCTTAGGATGGAGCTCCTACAATGAGCAGTTCTTC.

This rearrangement joins TRBV24-1 to TRBJ2-5, with a weak D call TRBD1 (6 bases). Germline V gene sequence: CDR1 KGHDR, CDR2 SFDVKD. The CDR3 has 14 residues. V was pared by 3 bases and J by 5 bases, with 12 bases between. CDR3: CATSDPRGMETQYF. As DNA, the CDR3 is TGTGCCACCAGTGATCCCAGGGGTATGGAGACCCAGTACTTC.

The V gene is TRBV24-1, the J gene TRBJ2-1; 10 bases are shared with TRBD2. Trimming at V came to 3 bases and at J to 5 bases, leaving 9 bases not matched to a gene. The CDR3 loop spans 17 amino acids. Per germline, CDR1 KGHDR and CDR2 SFDVKD. The DNA for the CDR3 is TGTGCCACCAGTGATCCTAGGGCCGGGACTAGCGACAATGAGCAGTTCTTC. Protein product: CATSDPRAGTSDNEQFF.

The chain joins TRBV12-3 or TRBV12-4 to TRBJ2-7, with 10 bases fitting TRBD2. This CDR3 region has 14 residues. Trimming removed 5 bases from V and 4 bases from J; junction bases left unmatched: 5. The DNA of the CDR3 is TGTGCCAGCAGTCCCGGAGCGGGAGGGTACGAGCAGTACTTC. This gives the protein CASSPGAGGYEQYF.

This clonotype was seen only a few times. J is TRBJ2-7 and V is TRBV6-8, with 9 bases aligning to TRBD1. Germline values: CDR1 MNHGY, CDR2 SAAAGT. V lost 4 bases, J lost 4 bases, and 5 bases stayed unmatched. The length of the CDR3 is 14 residues. CDR3 sequence: CASSFKQGAYEQYV. In nucleotides, the CDR3 is TGTGCCAGCAGTTTTAAACAGGGGGCTTACGAGCAGTACGTC.

The rearrangement uses TRBV7-2 and TRBJ2-3; no firm D call. Germline lookup yields CDR1 SGHTA and CDR2 FQGNSA. The ends were cut back, 5 bases at V and 4 bases at J, with 10 bases in the middle. This CDR3 has 13 residues. CDR3 sequence (DNA): TGTGCCAGCAGCAACCTCCTTGCAGATACGCAGTATTTT. Its translation: CASSNLLADTQYF.